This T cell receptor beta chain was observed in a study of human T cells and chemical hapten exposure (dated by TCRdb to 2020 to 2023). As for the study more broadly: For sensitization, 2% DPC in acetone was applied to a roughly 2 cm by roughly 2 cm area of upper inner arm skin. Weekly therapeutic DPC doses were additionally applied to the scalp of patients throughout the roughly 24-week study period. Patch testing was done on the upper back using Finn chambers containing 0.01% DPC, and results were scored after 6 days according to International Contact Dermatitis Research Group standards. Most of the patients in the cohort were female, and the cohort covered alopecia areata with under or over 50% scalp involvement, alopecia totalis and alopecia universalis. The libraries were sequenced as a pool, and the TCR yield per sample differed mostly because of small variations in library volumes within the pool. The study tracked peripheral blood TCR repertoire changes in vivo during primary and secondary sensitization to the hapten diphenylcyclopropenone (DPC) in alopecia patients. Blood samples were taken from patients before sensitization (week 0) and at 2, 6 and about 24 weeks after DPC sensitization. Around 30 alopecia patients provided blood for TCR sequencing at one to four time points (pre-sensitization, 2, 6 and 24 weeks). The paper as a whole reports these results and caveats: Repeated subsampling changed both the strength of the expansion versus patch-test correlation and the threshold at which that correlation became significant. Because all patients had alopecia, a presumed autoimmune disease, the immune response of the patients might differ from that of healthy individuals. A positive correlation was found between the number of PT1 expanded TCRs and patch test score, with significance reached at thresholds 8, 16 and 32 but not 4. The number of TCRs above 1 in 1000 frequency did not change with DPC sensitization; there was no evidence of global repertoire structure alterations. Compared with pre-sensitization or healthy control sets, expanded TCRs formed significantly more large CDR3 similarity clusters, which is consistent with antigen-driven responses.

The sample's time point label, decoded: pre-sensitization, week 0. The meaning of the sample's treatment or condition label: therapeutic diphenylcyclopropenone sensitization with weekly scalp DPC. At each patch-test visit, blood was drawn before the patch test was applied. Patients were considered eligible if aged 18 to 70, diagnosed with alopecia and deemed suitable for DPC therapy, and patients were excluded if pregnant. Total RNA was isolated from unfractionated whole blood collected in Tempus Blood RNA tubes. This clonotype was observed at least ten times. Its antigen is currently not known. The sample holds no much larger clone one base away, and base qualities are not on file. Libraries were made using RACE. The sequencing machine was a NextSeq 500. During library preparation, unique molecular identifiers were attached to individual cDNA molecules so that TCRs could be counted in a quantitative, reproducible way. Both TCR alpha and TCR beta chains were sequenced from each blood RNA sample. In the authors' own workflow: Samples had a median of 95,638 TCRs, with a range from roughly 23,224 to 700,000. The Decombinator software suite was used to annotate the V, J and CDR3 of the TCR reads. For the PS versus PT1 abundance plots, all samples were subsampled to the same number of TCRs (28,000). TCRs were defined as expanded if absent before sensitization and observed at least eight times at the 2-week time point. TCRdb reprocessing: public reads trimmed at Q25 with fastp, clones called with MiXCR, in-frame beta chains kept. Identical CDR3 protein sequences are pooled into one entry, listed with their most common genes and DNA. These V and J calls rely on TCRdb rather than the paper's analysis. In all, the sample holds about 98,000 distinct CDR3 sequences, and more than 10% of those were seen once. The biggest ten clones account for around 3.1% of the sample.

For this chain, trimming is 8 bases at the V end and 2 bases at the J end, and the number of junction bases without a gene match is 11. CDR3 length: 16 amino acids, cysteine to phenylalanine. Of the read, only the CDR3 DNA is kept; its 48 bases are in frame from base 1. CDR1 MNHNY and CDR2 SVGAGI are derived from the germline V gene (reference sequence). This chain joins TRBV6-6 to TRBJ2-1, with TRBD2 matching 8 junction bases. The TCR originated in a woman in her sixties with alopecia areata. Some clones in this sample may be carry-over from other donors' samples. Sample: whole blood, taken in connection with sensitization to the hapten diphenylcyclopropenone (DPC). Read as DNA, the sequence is TGTGCCAGCTATACTAAGCGGGGGACGCCCTACAATGAGCAGTTCTTC. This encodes CASYTKRGTPYNEQFF.